This TCR beta chain was obtained from a study of identifying expanded T cells in peripheral blood. General study findings and limits: Across healthy donors, higher total template counts meant significantly greater approximately two-week count variance.

On this clone itself: Its antigen is as yet unknown.

During the collection period, no donor immune events like infections were recorded. Deletions cut 5 bases from V and 2 bases from J, with 10 bases between. The CDR3 has 13 amino acids. Germline CDR1 SGHVS, CDR2 FNYEAQ. Produced via immunoSEQ multiplex PCR; TCRdb's table is partial and in-frame only. The repertoire includes some 75,000 clones, 85% to 90% of them detected once, and over 2.5% sits in the top ten. This receptor was identified in a person aged 18 to 75 in good health. The sequenced sample was blood. The chain is built from TRBV7-6 and TRBJ2-7; the D gene is possibly TRBD1 (5 bases). CDR3: CASSPGNTYEQYF. The CDR3 DNA reads TGTGCCAGCAGCCCAGGGAACACCTACGAGCAGTACTTC.